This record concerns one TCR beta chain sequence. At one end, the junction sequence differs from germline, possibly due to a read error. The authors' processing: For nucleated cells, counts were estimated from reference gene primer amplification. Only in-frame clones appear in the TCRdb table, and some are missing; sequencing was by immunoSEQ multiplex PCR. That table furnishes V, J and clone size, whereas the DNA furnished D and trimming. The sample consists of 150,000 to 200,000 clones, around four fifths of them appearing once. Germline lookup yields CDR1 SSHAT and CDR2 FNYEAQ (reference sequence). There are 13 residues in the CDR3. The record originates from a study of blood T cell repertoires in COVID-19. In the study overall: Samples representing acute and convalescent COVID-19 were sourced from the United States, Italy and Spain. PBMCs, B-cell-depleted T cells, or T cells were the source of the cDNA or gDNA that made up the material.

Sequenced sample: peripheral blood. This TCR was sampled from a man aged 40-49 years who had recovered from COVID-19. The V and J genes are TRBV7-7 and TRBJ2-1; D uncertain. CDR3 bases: TGTGCTAGCAGCCCGTACGGCGGTAATGAGCAGTTCTTC. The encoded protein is CASSPYGGNEQFF. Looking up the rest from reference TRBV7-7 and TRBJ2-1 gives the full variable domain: GAGVSQSPRYKVTKRGQDVTLRCDPISSHATLYWYQQALGQGPEFLTYFNYEAQPDKSGLPSDRFSAERPEGSISTLTIQRTEQRDSAMYRCASSPYGGNEQFFGPGTRLTVL.